This T cell receptor beta chain was captured by sequencing in a study of cytomegalovirus exposure and HLA in healthy donors. A multiplex PCR was run with 60 Vbeta primers and 13 Jbeta primers. Generated by immunoSEQ multiplex PCR, the TCRdb table keeps only in-frame clones and is missing some. The table has 95,000 to 150,000 clones, 70% to 80% seen once; the top ten hold just under 8.5%. CDR3 length: 16 residues. CDR1 and CDR2 (germline): LGHNA, YNFKEQ. The trim removed 0 bases at V and 8 bases at J, leaving 9 bases unmatched. This chain joins TRBV4-2 and TRBJ1-2; the match to TRBD1 covers 10 bases. This clonotype was sampled from a woman aged 40 to 50 in good health and CMV-seropositive. The sample consisted of PBMCs. The CDR3 bases are TGTGCCAGCAGCCAAGAGTCGACAGGGGGCTTGAGGGGCTACACCTTC. Translation: CASSQESTGGLRGYTF.